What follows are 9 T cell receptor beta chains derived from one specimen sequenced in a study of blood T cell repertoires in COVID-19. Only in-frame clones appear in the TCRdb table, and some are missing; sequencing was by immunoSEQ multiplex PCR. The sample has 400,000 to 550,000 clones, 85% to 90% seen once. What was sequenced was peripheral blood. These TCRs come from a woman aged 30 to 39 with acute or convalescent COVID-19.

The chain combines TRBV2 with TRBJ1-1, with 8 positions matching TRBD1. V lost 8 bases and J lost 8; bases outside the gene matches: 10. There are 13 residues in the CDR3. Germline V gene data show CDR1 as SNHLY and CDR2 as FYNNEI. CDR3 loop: CASQIRDRTEAFF. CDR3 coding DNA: TGTGCCAGCCAAATCCGGGACAGGACCGAAGCTTTCTTT.

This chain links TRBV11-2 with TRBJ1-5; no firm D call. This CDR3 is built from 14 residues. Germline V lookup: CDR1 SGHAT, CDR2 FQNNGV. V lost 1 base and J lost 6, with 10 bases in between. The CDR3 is CASSLGGFGQPQHF. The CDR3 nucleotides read TGTGCCAGCAGCTTAGGAGGGTTCGGTCAGCCCCAGCATTTT.

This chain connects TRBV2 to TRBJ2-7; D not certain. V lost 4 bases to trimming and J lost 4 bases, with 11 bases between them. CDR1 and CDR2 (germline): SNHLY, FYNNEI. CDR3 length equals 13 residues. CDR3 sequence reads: CASSVEPIYEQYF. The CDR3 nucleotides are TGTGCCAGCAGTGTAGAACCGATTTACGAGCAGTACTTC.

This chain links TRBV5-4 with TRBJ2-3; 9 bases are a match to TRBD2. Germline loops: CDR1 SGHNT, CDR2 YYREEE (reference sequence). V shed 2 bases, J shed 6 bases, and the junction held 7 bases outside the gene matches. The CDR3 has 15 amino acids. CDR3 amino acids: CASSFRSGGSDTQYF. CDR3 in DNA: TGTGCCAGCAGCTTTAGGAGCGGGGGGTCTGATACGCAGTATTTT.

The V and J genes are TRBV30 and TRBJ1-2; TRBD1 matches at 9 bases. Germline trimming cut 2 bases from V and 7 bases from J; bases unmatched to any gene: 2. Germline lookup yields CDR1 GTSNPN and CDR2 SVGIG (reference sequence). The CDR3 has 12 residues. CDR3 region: CAWSYRGLGYTF. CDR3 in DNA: TGTGCCTGGAGTTACAGGGGGCTTGGCTACACCTTC.

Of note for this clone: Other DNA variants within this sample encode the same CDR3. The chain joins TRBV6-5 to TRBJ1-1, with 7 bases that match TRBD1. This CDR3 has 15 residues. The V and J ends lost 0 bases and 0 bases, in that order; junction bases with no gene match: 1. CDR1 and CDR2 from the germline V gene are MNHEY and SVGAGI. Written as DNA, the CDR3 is TGTGCCAGCAGTTACTCACAGGGGTTGAACACTGAAGCTTTCTTT. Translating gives CASSYSQGLNTEAFF.

This chain's CDR3 is CASSTPTGTGSETQYF. In DNA, the CDR3 is TGTGCCAGTAGTACCCCGACCGGGACAGGGTCAGAGACCCAGTACTTC. V gene TRBV19 combines with J gene TRBJ2-5; TRBD1 aligns across 9 bases. CDR1 LNHDA and CDR2 SQIVND come from the germline V gene (reference sequence). The CDR3 is 16 amino acids. V shed 4 bases, J shed 4 bases, and the junction held 10 bases outside the gene matches.

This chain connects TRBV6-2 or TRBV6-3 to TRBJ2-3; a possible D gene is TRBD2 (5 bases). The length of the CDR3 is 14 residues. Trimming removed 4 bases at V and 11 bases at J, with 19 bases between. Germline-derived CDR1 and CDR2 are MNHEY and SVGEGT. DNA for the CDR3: TGTGCCAGCAGTTTACTACCGGAGGCCAAGGGGCAGTATTTT. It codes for CASSLLPEAKGQYF.

This chain's CDR3 is CASSEDRMSGNTIYF. Written as DNA, the CDR3 is TGTGCCAGCAGTGAGGACAGGATGAGTGGAAACACCATATATTTT. The chain couples TRBV6-1 to TRBJ1-3, with 7 bases that match TRBD1. V gave up 3 bases and J gave up 3 bases; unmatched junction bases: 5. Germline CDR1 and CDR2: MNHNS and SASEGT. CDR3 size: 15 residues.